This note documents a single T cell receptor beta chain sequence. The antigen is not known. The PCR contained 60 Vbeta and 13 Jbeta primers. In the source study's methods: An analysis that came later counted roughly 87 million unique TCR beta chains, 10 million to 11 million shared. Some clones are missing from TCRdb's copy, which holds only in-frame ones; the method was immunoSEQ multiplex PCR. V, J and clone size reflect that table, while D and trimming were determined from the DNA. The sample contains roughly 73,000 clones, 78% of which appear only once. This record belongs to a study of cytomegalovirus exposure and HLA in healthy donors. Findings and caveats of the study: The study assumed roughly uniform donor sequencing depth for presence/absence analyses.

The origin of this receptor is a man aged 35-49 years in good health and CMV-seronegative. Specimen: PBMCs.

The CDR3 nucleotides are TGTGCCAGCAGCTTAGGTCAGGGGCCTTACACTGAAGCTTTCTTT. It specifies CASSLGQGPYTEAFF. The chain joins TRBV7-9 to TRBJ1-1; D might be TRBD1 (6 bases). The length of the CDR3 is 15 residues. V was cut by 1 base and J by 3 bases, with 12 bases left in between. Germline V gives CDR1 SEHNR, CDR2 FQNEAQ (reference sequence).